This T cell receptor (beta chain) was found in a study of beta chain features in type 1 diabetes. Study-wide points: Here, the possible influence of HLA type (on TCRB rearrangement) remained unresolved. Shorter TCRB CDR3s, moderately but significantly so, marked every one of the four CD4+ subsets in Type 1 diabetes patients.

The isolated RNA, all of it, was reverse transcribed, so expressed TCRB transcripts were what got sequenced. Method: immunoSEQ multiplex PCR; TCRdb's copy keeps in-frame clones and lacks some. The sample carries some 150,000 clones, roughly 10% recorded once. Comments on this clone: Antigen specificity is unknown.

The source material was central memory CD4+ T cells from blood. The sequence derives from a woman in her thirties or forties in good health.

The CDR3 nucleotides are TGTGCCAGCAGGACTAACTTCGGGGTTTCGGGCAGTACGCAGTATTTT. Translation gives CASRTNFGVSGSTQYF. V and J are TRBV7-9 and TRBJ2-3; D is possibly TRBD2 (5 bases). This CDR3 contains 16 residues. The V gene's germline CDR1 is SEHNR and CDR2 FQNEAQ (reference sequence). With 6 bases removed from V and 8 bases from J, the gap between germline ends came to 24 bases.